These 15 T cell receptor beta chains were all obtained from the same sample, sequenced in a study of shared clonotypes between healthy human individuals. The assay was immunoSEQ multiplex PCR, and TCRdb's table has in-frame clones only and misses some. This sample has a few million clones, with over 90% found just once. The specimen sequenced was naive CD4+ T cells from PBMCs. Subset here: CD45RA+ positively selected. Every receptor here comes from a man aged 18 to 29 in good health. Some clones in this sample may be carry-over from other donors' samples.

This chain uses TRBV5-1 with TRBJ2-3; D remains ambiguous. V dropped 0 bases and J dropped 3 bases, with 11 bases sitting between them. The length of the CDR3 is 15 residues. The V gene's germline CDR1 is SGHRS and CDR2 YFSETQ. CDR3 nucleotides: TGCGCCAGCAGCTTGGCCACGGCCCTAACAGATACGCAGTATTTT. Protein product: CASSLATALTDTQYF.

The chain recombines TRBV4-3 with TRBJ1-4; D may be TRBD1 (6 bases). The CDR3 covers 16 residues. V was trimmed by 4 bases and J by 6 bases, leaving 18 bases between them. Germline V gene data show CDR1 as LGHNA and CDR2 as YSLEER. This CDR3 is CASSLRGRGEDEKLFF. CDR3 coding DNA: TGCGCCAGCAGCCTAAGGGGGAGGGGTGAGGATGAAAAACTGTTTTTT.

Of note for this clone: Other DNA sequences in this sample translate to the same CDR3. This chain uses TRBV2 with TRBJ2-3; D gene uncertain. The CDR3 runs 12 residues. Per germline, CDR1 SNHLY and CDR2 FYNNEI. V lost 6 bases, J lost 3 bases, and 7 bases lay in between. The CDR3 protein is CASSADTDTQYF. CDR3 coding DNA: TGTGCCAGCAGCGCCGATACAGATACGCAGTATTTT. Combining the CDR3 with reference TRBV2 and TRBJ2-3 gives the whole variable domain EPEVTQTPSHQVTQMGQEVILRCVPISNHLYFYWYRQILGQKVEFLVSFYNNEISEKSEIFDDQFSVERPDGSNFTLKIRSTKLEDSAMYFCASSADTDTQYFGPGTRLTVL.

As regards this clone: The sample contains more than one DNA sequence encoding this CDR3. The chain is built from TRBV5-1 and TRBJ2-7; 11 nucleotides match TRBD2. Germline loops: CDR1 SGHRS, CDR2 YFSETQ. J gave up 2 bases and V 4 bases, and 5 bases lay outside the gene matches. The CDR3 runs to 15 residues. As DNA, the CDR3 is TGCGCCAGCAGCCCGGGACTAGCGGACCCCTACGAGCAGTACTTC. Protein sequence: CASSPGLADPYEQYF.

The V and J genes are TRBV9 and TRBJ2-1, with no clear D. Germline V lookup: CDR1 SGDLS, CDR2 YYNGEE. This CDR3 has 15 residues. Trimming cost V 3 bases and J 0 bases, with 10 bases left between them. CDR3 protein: CASSAGRSSYNEQFF. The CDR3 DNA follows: TGTGCCAGCAGCGCAGGACGGAGCTCCTACAATGAGCAGTTCTTC.

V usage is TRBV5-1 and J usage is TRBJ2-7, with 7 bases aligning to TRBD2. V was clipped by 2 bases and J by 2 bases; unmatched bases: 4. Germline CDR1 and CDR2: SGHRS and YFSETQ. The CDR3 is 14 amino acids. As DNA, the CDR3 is TGCGCCAGCAGCTTCACTAGCGTTGCCTACGAGCAGTACTTC. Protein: CASSFTSVAYEQYF.

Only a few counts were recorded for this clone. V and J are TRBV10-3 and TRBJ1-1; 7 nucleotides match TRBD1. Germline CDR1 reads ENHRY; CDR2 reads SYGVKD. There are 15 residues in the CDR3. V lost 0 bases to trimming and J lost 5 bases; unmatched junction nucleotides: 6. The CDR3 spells CAISESAQGRTEAFF. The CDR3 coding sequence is TGTGCCATCAGTGAGTCTGCACAGGGGAGGACTGAAGCTTTCTTT.

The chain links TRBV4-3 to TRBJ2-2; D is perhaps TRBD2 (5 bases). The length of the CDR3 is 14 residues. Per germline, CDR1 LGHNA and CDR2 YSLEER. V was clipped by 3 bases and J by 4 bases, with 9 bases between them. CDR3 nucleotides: TGCGCCAGCAGCCAGGGGAGCGCCACCGGGGAGCTGTTTTTT. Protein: CASSQGSATGELFF.

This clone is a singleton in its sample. In DNA form, the CDR3 reads TGCGCCAGCAGCTTATTAGGGACTGAAGAAAAACTGTTTTTT. As protein: CASSLLGTEEKLFF. The chain employs TRBV5-1 and TRBJ1-4; TRBD1 might be the D (5 bases). The V and J ends lost 2 bases and 8 bases respectively, with 13 bases between them. The CDR3 spans 14 residues. The V gene's germline CDR1 is SGHRS and CDR2 YFSETQ. Using reference TRBV5-1 and TRBJ1-4 for the parts outside the CDR3, the full variable domain is KAGVTQTPRYLIKTRGQQVTLSCSPISGHRSVSWYQQTPGQGLQFLFEYFSETQRNKGNFPGRFSGRQFSNSRSEMNVSTLELGDSALYLCASSLLGTEEKLFFGSGTQLSVL.

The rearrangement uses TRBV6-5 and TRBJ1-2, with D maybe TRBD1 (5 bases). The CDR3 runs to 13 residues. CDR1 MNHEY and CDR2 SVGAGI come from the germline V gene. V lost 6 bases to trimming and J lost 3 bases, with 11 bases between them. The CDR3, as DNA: TGTGCCAGCAGACGGGACGGCCACTATGGCTACACCTTC. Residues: CASRRDGHYGYTF.

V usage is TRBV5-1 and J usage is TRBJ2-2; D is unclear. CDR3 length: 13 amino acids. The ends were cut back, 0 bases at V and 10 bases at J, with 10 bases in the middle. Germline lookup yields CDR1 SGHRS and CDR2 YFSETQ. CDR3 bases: TGCGCCAGCAGCTTGGCATCCGGAACGGAGCTGTTTTTT. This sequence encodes CASSLASGTELFF.

The chain's CDR3 is CASTDTNEQFF. The CDR3 DNA is TGTGCCAGCACAGATACGAATGAGCAGTTCTTC. V is TRBV25-1 and J is TRBJ2-1; D is unclear. Germline V CDR1 and CDR2: MGHDK, SYGVNS. The CDR3 is 11 amino acids. The V and J ends lost 7 bases and 7 bases respectively, with 8 bases between them.

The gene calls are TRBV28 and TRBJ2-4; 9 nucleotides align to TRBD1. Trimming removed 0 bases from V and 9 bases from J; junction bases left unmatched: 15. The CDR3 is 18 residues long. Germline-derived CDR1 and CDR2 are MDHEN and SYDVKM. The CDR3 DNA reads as TGTGCCAGCAGTTTATGGGTCTTACAGGGGGCTATGAAGACCATTCAGTACTTC. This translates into CASSLWVLQGAMKTIQYF.

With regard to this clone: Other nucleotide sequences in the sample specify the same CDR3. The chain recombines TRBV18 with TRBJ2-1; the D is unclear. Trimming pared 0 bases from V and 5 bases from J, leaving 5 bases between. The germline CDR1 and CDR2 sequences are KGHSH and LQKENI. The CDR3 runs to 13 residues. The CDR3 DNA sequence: TGTGCCAGCTCACCACCGTCTAACAATGAGCAGTTCTTC. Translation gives CASSPPSNNEQFF.

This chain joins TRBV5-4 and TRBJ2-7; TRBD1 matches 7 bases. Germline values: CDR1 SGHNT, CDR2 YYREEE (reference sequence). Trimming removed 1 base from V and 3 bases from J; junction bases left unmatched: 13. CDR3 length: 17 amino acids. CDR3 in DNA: TGTGCCAGCAGCTTGCTTATGAATCCGGGACAGAACTACGAGCAGTACTTC. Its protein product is CASSLLMNPGQNYEQYF.